This T cell receptor (beta chain) was sequenced in a study of blood T cell repertoires in COVID-19. The assay was immunoSEQ multiplex PCR, and TCRdb's table has in-frame clones only and misses some. The table has 80,000 to 100,000 clones, approximately 91% seen once. Trimming took off 7 bases at V and 7 bases at J, with 14 bases between the two ends. CDR1 is LGHDT and CDR2 is YNNKEL in the germline V gene (reference sequence). This CDR3 is built from 14 residues. V usage is TRBV3-1 (or the pseudogene TRBV3-2) and J usage is TRBJ1-6; D gene ambiguous. The sample taken for sequencing was peripheral blood. This receptor was taken from a human donor with active COVID-19. The donor label of this sample is uncertain. CDR3 nucleotides: TGTGCCAGCACCGCAAACCGCCGGAATTCACCCCTCCACTTT. This encodes CASTANRRNSPLHF.